These T cell receptor beta chains were read from a single sample in a study of shared clonotypes between healthy human individuals. Sequencing used immunoSEQ multiplex PCR; TCRdb keeps in-frame clones, though not all of them. The table lists some 1,600,000 clones, around 98% of them singletons. Material for sequencing was naive CD4+ T cells sorted from blood. The receptors shown here come from a man aged 30-40 years in good health. Both conserved end residues are part of each CDR3. The order of the fields is V gene, D gene, J gene, clone size, CDR3 DNA, CDR3 protein. A D gene is named only where the DNA matches it firmly. Not all rows give a size; the values are once, few, many and, for expanded clones, a class.

TRBV7-2	TRBD1	TRBJ2-5	-	TGTGCCAGCAGCTCCCCAGGGGGGACCCAGTACTTC	CASSSPGGTQYF
TRBV9	-	TRBJ1-1	-	TGTGCCAGCAGTGAGACAGGAAGGAGGCCTAGTTCTGAAGCTTTCTTT	CASSETGRRPSSEAFF
TRBV10-3	TRBD1	TRBJ1-1	-	TGTGCCATCCAGGGGACAGCAGAAGCTTTCTTT	CAIQGTAEAFF
TRBV6-1	-	TRBJ1-1	-	TGTGCCAGCAGTGAAGCTGCAGGGGTGAACACTGAAGCTTTCTTT	CASSEAAGVNTEAFF
TRBV15	-	TRBJ1-4	-	TGTGCCACCAGCAGAGCGGCGTTTACTAATGAAAAACTGTTTTTT	CATSRAAFTNEKLFF
TRBV30	-	TRBJ2-1	-	TGTGCCTGGAGTGTATTGTATGAGCAGTTCTTC	CAWSVLYEQFF
TRBV5-4	-	TRBJ2-5	-	TGTGCCAGCAGCTTGTACGCGGGATCGGGAGAGACCCAGTACTTC	CASSLYAGSGETQYF
TRBV6-5	-	TRBJ2-2	-	TGTGCCAGCAGTTACGCCGAAATTCCCGGGGAGCTGTTTTTT	CASSYAEIPGELFF
TRBV18	TRBD1	TRBJ1-1	once	TGTGCCAGCTCGGAGAAGGACAGGGGGCTAGCTTTCTTT	CASSEKDRGLAFF
TRBV5-6	-	TRBJ1-4	-	TGTGCCAGCAGCTTCGACGTAGTGGGAAAACTGTTTTTT	CASSFDVVGKLFF
TRBV23-1	-	TRBJ2-7	-	TGCGCCAGCAGTCAATGCAGGAAACCTAACTACGAGCAGTACTTC	CASSQCRKPNYEQYF
TRBV2	TRBD1	TRBJ2-3	once	TGTGCCAGCAATACACAGGGGAGCACAGATACGCAGTATTTT	CASNTQGSTDTQYF
TRBV4-1	-	TRBJ2-1	-	TGCGCCAGCAGCCCCTTCGACCGGACCAGCTCCTACAATGAGCAGTTCTTC	CASSPFDRTSSYNEQFF
TRBV29-1	-	TRBJ2-3	-	TGCAGCGTCATACGCGGTTCCCTTAGCACAGATACGCAGTATTTT	CSVIRGSLSTDTQYF
TRBV18	-	TRBJ1-5	-	TGTGCCAGCTCACCCCCGGCCGGACAGCCCCAGCATTTT	CASSPPAGQPQHF
TRBV5-8	-	TRBJ1-1	-	TGTGCCAGCAGCCGCCGCAGGACGTATCAGAACACTGAAGCTTTCTTT	CASSRRRTYQNTEAFF
TRBV10-3	-	TRBJ2-6	-	TGTGCCATCAGTCCCAGGGGCAGCTCTGGGGCCAACGTCCTGACTTTC	CAISPRGSSGANVLTF
TRBV5-4	-	TRBJ2-3	-	TGTGCCAGCAGCTATAGTGGGGGAGGCCGCACAGATACGCAGTATTTT	CASSYSGGGRTDTQYF
TRBV7-9	-	TRBJ1-2	-	TGTGCCAGCAGCTTCTCGGATTCTAGTTCGGGCAGATCTAACTATGGCTACACCTTC	CASSFSDSSSGRSNYGYTF
TRBV7-6	TRBD2	TRBJ2-2	-	TGTGCCAGCAGCTTACGGGTAGCGGGAACCGGGGAGCTGTTTTTT	CASSLRVAGTGELFF
TRBV5-1	TRBD2	TRBJ2-1	-	TGCGCCAGCAGCTTGGGTGGACTAGCGGGGAGGTCCGATGAGCAGTTCTTC	CASSLGGLAGRSDEQFF
TRBV6-5	-	TRBJ2-2	-	TGTGCCAGCAGTTACTCGTACCTTAACACCGGGGAGCTGTTTTTT	CASSYSYLNTGELFF
TRBV11-3	-	TRBJ2-2	-	TGTGCCAGCAGCTTAGATGTCACCCACGGGGAGCTGTTTTTT	CASSLDVTHGELFF
TRBV28	TRBD1	TRBJ2-7	-	TGTGCCAGCAGAAAAGCAGGGGGCTTGGGCTACGAGCAGTACTTC	CASRKAGGLGYEQYF
TRBV9	-	TRBJ2-1	-	TGTGCCAGCAGCGTACTGTGGGGGCGCAATGAGCAGTTCTTC	CASSVLWGRNEQFF
TRBV5-1	TRBD2	TRBJ2-7	-	TGCGCCAGCAGCTCCCAGAGGGAAGCGGGAGGTTCAAACGAGCAGTACTTC	CASSSQREAGGSNEQYF
TRBV18	-	TRBJ2-3	once	TGTGCCAGCTCACCACGTTCTGAAGATACGCAGTATTTT	CASSPRSEDTQYF
TRBV28	-	TRBJ2-2	-	TGTGCCAGCAGTACACTCTTAGGGACCGGGGAGCTGTTTTTT	CASSTLLGTGELFF
TRBV5-6	-	TRBJ2-7	-	TGTGCCAGCAGCTTTAAGCACAGGGTACTCTACGAGCAGTACTTC	CASSFKHRVLYEQYF
TRBV5-5	-	TRBJ2-5	-	TGTGCCAGCAGCACGACCCCCTCCGAGACCCAGTACTTC	CASSTTPSETQYF
TRBV20-1	TRBD1	TRBJ2-5	-	TGCAGTACAGACAGGGAAGAGACCCAGTACTTC	CSTDREETQYF
TRBV15	-	TRBJ2-1	-	TGTGCCACCAGCAGCGACAATGAGCAGTTCTTC	CATSSDNEQFF
TRBV2	-	TRBJ1-5	-	TGTGCCAGCAGTGAAGGAGTTTATAGCAATCAGCCCCAGCATTTT	CASSEGVYSNQPQHF
TRBV7-7	-	TRBJ2-5	-	TGTGCCATCTATCGGGGGGAGACCCAGTACTTC	CAIYRGETQYF
TRBV14	-	TRBJ1-1	-	TGTGCCAGCAGCCAAGATGTAGGGCAGCTGAACACTGAAGCTTTCTTT	CASSQDVGQLNTEAFF
TRBV14	-	TRBJ1-2	-	TGTGCCAGCAGCCAAGGCCAAACCTATGGCTACACCTTC	CASSQGQTYGYTF
TRBV5-1	-	TRBJ2-7	-	TGCGCCAGCATGGGGCAGGGTGTTGTGTACGAGCAGTACTTC	CASMGQGVVYEQYF
TRBV5-8	TRBD1	TRBJ1-5	-	TGTGCCAGCAGCCCACGGACAGGTCAAAATCAGCCCCAGCATTTT	CASSPRTGQNQPQHF
TRBV9	TRBD2	TRBJ2-5	-	TGTGCCAGCAGCGTAGAACTAGCGGGAGTGGAGACCCAGTACTTC	CASSVELAGVETQYF
TRBV7-2	-	TRBJ2-7	-	TGTGCCAGCAGCTTGAACAGAGACTACGAGCAGTACTTC	CASSLNRDYEQYF
TRBV28	-	TRBJ2-2	-	TGTGCCAGCAGTAGGGAGGCCGGGGAGCTGTTTTTT	CASSREAGELFF
TRBV6-5	-	TRBJ2-7	-	TGTGCCAGCAGAACCCCATCGGTCCCCTACGAGCAGTACTTC	CASRTPSVPYEQYF
TRBV15	TRBD2	TRBJ2-5	once	TGTGCCACCAGGATAGGCCTTCGGCTAGCGGGAGAAGGGGAGACCCAGTACTTC	CATRIGLRLAGEGETQYF
TRBV5-4	-	TRBJ2-2	-	TGTGCCAGCAGCTCAGGGCGACAGCGTAACACCGGGGAGCTGTTTTTT	CASSSGRQRNTGELFF
TRBV5-8	TRBD1	TRBJ2-7	-	TGTGCCAGCAGCTTGGGCGGGACAGGGCCCTACGAGCAGTACTTC	CASSLGGTGPYEQYF